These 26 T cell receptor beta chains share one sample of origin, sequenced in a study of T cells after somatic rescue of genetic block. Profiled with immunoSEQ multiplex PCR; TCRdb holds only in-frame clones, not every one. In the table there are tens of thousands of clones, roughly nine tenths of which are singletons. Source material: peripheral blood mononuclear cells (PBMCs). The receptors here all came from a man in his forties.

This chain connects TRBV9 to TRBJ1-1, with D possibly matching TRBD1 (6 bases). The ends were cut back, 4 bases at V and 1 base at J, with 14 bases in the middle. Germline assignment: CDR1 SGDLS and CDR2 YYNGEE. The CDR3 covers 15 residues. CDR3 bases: TGTGCCAGCAGCCCCATTGGGGGGCCGAACACTGAAGCTTTCTTT. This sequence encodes CASSPIGGPNTEAFF. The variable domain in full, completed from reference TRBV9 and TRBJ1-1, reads DSGVTQTPKHLITATGQRVTLRCSPRSGDLSVYWYQQSLDQGLQFLIQYYNGEERAKGNILERFSAQQFPDLHSELNLSSLELGDSALYFCASSPIGGPNTEAFFGQGTRLTVV.

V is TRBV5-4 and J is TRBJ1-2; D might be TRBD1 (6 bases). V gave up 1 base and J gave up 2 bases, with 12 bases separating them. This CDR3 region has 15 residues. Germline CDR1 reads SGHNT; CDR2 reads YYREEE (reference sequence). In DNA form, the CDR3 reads TGTGCCAGCAGCTTGAACAGGGTGGCAAACTATGGCTACACCTTC. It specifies CASSLNRVANYGYTF.

The CDR3 nucleotides read TGTGCCAGCAGCACCGATGTGGGGGCCGTGGGCTACGAGCAGTACTTC. Translated, it gives CASSTDVGAVGYEQYF. The rearrangement uses TRBV5-6 and TRBJ2-7; D perhaps matches TRBD1 (6 bases). Germline V gene sequence: CDR1 SGHDT, CDR2 YYEEEE. This CDR3 region has 16 residues. V gave up 4 bases and J gave up 3 bases, with 20 bases separating them. The whole variable domain, remainder taken from reference TRBV5-6 and TRBJ2-7, is DAGVTQSPTHLIKTRGQQVTLRCSPKSGHDTVSWYQQALGQGPQFIFQYYEEEERQRGNFPDRFSGHQFPNYSSELNVNALLLGDSALYLCASSTDVGAVGYEQYFGPGTRLTVT.

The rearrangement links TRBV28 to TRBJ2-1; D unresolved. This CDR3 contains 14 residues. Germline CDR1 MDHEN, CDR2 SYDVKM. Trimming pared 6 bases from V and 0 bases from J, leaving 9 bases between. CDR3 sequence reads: CASSRTDSYNEQFF. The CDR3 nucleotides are TGTGCCAGCAGCAGGACGGACTCCTACAATGAGCAGTTCTTC.

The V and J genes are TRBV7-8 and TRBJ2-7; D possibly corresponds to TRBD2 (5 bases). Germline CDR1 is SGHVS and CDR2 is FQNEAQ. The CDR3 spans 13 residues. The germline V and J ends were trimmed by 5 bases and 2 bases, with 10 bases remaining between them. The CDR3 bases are TGTGCCAGCAGCCGCGGGCAGGCCTACGAGCAGTACTTC. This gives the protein CASSRGQAYEQYF.

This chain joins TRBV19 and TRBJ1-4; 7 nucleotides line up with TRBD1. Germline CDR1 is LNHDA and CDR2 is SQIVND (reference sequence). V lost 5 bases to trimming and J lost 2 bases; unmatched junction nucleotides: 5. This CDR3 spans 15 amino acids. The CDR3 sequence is CASSLQQGTNEKLFF. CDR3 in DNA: TGTGCCAGTAGTCTGCAACAGGGGACTAATGAAAAACTGTTTTTT.

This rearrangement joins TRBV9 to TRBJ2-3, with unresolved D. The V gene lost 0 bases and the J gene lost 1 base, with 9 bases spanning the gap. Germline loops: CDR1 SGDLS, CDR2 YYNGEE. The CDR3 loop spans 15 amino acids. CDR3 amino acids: CASSVEGRGTDTQYF. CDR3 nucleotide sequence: TGTGCCAGCAGCGTAGAGGGTAGGGGCACAGATACGCAGTATTTT.

The CDR3 sequence: CASSPRAQSQETQYF. CDR3 DNA: TGCGCCAGCAGCCCCCGGGCACAAAGCCAAGAGACCCAGTACTTC. J is TRBJ2-5 and V is TRBV5-1; D uncertain. The V end lost 4 bases, the J end lost 1 base, and 14 bases lay between the germline ends. Germline V lookup: CDR1 SGHRS, CDR2 YFSETQ. The CDR3 is 15 residues long.

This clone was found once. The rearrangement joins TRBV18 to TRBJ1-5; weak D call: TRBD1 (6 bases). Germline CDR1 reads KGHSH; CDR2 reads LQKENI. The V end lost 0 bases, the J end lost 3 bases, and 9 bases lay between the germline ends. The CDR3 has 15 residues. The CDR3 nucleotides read TGTGCCAGCTCACCACCTGGGGACACCAATCAGCCCCAGCATTTT. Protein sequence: CASSPPGDTNQPQHF.

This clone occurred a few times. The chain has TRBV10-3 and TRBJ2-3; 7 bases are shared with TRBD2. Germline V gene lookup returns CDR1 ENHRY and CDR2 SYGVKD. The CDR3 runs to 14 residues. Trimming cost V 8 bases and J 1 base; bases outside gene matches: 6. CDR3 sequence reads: CAIGASGGTDTQYF. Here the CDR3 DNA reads TGTGCCATCGGGGCGAGCGGGGGCACAGATACGCAGTATTTT.

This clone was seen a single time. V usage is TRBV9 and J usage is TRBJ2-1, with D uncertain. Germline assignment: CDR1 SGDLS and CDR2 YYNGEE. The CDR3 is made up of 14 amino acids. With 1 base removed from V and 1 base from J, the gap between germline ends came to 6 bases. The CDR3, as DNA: TGTGCCAGCAGCGTAAAAGCTTCCTACAATGAGCAGTTCTTC. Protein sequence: CASSVKASYNEQFF.

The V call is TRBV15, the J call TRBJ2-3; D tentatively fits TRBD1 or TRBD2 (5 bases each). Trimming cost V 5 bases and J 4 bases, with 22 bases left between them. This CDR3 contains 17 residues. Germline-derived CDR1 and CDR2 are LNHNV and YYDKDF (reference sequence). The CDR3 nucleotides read TGTGCCACCAGCGCAGGCCTCGGGGTTAGAGGGGCAGATACGCAGTATTTT. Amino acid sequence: CATSAGLGVRGADTQYF.

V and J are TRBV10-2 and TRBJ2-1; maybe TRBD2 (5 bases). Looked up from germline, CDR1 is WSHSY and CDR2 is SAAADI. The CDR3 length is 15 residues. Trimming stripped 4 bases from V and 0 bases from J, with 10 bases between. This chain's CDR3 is CASSVAHSSYNEQFF. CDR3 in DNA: TGCGCCAGCAGTGTAGCGCATAGCTCCTACAATGAGCAGTTCTTC.

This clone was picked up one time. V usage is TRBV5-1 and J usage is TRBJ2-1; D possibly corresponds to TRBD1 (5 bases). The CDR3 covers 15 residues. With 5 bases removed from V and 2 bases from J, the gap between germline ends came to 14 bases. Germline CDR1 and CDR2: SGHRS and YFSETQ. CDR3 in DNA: TGCGCCAGCAGACCTAGGACAAGCACCTACAATGAGCAGTTCTTC. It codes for CASRPRTSTYNEQFF.

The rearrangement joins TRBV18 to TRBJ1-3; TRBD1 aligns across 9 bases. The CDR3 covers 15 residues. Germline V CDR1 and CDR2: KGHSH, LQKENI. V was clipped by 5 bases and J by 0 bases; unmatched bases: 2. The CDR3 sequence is CASSEGQGSGNTIYF. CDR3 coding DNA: TGTGCCAGCTCAGAGGGACAGGGCTCTGGAAACACCATATATTTT.

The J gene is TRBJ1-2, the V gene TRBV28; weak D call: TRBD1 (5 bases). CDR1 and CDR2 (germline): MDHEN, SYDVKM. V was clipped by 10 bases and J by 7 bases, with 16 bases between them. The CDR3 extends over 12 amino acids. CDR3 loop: CATRIQGFGYTF. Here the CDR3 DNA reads TGTGCCACAAGGATTCAGGGTTTTGGCTACACCTTC.

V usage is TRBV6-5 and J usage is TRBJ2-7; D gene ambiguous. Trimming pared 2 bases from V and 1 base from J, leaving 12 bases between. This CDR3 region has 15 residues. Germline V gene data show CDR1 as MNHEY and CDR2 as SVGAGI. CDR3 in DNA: TGTGCCAGCAGTTACCATCGACAAAGGTCCTACGAGCAGTACTTC. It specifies CASSYHRQRSYEQYF.

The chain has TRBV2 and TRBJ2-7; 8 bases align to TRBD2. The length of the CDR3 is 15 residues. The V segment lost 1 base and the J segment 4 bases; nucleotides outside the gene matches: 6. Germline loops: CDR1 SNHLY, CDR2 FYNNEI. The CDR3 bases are TGTGCCAGCAGTGAAGGGACTAGCCTCGCGTACGAGCAGTACTTC. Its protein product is CASSEGTSLAYEQYF.

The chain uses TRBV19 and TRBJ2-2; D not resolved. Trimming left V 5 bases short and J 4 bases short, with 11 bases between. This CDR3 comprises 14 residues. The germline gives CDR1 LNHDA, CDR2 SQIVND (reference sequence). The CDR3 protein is CASSVAAATGELFF. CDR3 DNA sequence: TGTGCCAGTAGTGTGGCAGCCGCCACCGGGGAGCTGTTTTTT.

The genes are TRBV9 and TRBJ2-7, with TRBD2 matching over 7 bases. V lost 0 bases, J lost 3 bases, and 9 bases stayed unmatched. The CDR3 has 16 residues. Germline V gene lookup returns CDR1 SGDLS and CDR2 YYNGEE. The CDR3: CASSVVRAGENYEQYF. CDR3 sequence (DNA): TGTGCCAGCAGCGTAGTAAGGGCGGGGGAGAACTACGAGCAGTACTTC.

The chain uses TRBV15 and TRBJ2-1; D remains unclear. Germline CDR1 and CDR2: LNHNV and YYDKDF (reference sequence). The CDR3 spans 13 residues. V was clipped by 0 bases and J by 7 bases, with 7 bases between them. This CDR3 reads CATSRDGPNEQFF. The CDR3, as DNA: TGTGCCACCAGCAGAGACGGGCCGAATGAGCAGTTCTTC.

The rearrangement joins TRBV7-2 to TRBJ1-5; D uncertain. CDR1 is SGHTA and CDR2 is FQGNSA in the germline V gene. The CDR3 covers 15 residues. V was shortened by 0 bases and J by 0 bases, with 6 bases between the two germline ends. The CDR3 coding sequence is TGTGCCAGCAGCTTAGCTCACAGTAGCAATCAGCCCCAGCATTTT. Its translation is CASSLAHSSNQPQHF. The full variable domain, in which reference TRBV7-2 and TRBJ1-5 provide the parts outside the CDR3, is GAGVSQSPSNKVTEKGKDVELRCDPISGHTALYWYRQSLGQGLEFLIYFQGNSAPDKSGLPSDRFSAERTGGSVSTLTIQRTQQEDSAVYLCASSLAHSSNQPQHFGDGTRLSIL.

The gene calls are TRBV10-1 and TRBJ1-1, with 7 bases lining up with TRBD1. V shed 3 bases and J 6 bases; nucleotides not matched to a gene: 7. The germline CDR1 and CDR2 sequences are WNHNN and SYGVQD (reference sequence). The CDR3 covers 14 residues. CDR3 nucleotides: TGCGCCAGCAGTGAAGGCAGGGGGTCGGCTGAAGCTTTCTTT. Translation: CASSEGRGSAEAFF.

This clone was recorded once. The CDR3 DNA reads TGCGCCAGCAGCCTGGTTATGGAAACCTACGAGCAGTACTTC. This encodes CASSLVMETYEQYF. The rearrangement uses TRBV5-1 and TRBJ2-7; D gene uncertain. The CDR3 has 14 amino acids. The V gene's germline CDR1 is SGHRS and CDR2 YFSETQ. Trimming stripped 4 bases from V and 2 bases from J, with 13 bases between. The full variable domain, completed using reference TRBV5-1 and TRBJ2-7, is KAGVTQTPRYLIKTRGQQVTLSCSPISGHRSVSWYQQTPGQGLQFLFEYFSETQRNKGNFPGRFSGRQFSNSRSEMNVSTLELGDSALYLCASSLVMETYEQYFGPGTRLTVT.

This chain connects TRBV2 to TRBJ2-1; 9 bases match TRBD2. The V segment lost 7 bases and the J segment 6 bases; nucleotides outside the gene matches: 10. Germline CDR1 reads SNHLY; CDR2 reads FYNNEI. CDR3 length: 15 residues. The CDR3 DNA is TGTGCCAGCACGGATAGCGGGAGTAGAGGCAATGAGCAGTTCTTC. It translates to CASTDSGSRGNEQFF. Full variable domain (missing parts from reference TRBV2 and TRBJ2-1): EPEVTQTPSHQVTQMGQEVILRCVPISNHLYFYWYRQILGQKVEFLVSFYNNEISEKSEIFDDQFSVERPDGSNFTLKIRSTKLEDSAMYFCASTDSGSRGNEQFFGPGTRLTVL.

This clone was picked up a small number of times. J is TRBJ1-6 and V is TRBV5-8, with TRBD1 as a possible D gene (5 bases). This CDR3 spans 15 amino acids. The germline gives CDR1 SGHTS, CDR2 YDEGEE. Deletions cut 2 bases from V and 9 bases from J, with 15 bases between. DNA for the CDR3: TGTGCCAGCAGCTTAGGGCAGGGTGGTATTTCACCCCTCCACTTT. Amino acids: CASSLGQGGISPLHF.